A selection of T cell receptor beta chains follows, all from one sample in a study of T cells in Graves' hyperthyroidism and ophthalmopathy. One entry per CDR3 protein results from TCRdb running MiXCR on the multiplex PCR reads. The data contain around 440,000 distinct CDR3 sequences, 15% to 17% of them seen just once; the ten biggest clones take up 11% to 15%. The sample consisted of blood. The source is a woman aged 18-35 years with Graves' hyperthyroidism. Both conserved end residues are part of each CDR3. The D gene is left open where the match is weak. Expanded clones get a size class; other rows say once, few or many, or leave the size out.

.	.	TRBV6-1	TRBJ2-2	TGTGCCAGCAGTGACACTCACAGGGAAGTCGGGGAGCTGTTTTTT	CASSDTHREVGELFF
many	TRBD2	TRBV20-1	TRBJ2-4	TGCAGCGGGGGGATGGGGAAAAACATTCAGTACTTC	CSGGMGKNIQYF
many	.	TRBV28	TRBJ1-2	TGTGCCAGCAGTTTGAGTGGGAAATTGGACTATGGCTACACCTTC	CASSLSGKLDYGYTF
many	.	TRBV7-2	TRBJ2-3	TGTGCCAGCAGCTTAGGCCCCGGAGGAGATACGCAGTATTTT	CASSLGPGGDTQYF
.	TRBD1	TRBV20-1	TRBJ1-5	TGCAGTGCTACCGTCCGGACAGGGAGCAATCAGCCCCAGCATTTT	CSATVRTGSNQPQHF
many	.	TRBV12-3/TRBV12-4	TRBJ2-1	TGTGCCAGCAGTCTGACAGGCCTCTCCTACAATGAGCAGTTCTTC	CASSLTGLSYNEQFF
few	.	TRBV27	TRBJ1-6	TGTGCCAGCAGTTTATTTTTCAGCTCCTATAATTCACCCCTCCACTTT	CASSLFFSSYNSPLHF
many	.	TRBV7-2	TRBJ2-3	TGTGCCTCAAGGCTGGCGGCAGATACGCAGTATTTT	CASRLAADTQYF
.	.	TRBV12-3/TRBV12-4	TRBJ2-3	TGTGCCAGCAGTCAGAGTGGTGCAGATACGCAGTATTTT	CASSQSGADTQYF
many	TRBD1	TRBV7-2	TRBJ1-5	TGTGCCAGCAGCTCGTGGACAGGAGAAAATCAGCCCCAGCATTTT	CASSSWTGENQPQHF
many	.	TRBV18	TRBJ1-4	TGTGCCAGCTCACCACCCCGACTAACTAATGAAAAACTGTTTTTT	CASSPPRLTNEKLFF
many	.	TRBV20-1	TRBJ2-7	TGCAGTGCTAGCCCAGATTCCTCCTACGAGCAGTACTTC	CSASPDSSYEQYF
.	.	TRBV12-3/TRBV12-4	TRBJ1-1	TGTGCCAGCAGTTTTTGGGGTGGCCGCCAAGCAATACGGAACACTGAAGCTTTCTTT	CASSFWGGRQAIRNTEAFF
many	.	TRBV7-2	TRBJ1-1	TGTGCCAGCAGCTCCCGGTGGGGTTCCATGAACACTGAAGCTTTCTTT	CASSSRWGSMNTEAFF
few	TRBD1	TRBV20-1	TRBJ2-7	TGCAGTACTGGTGAGCGACAGGGAAGATACGAGCAGTACTTC	CSTGERQGRYEQYF
.	TRBD2	TRBV28	TRBJ2-7	TGTGCCAGCAGTTTCCAGGGAGCGGGGATCTCCTACGAGCAGTACTTC	CASSFQGAGISYEQYF
many	TRBD2	TRBV20-1	TRBJ2-5	TGCAGTGCTAGACTAGGACTAGCGGGAGTAGGAGAGACCCAGTACTTC	CSARLGLAGVGETQYF
many	TRBD1	TRBV3-1	TRBJ2-1	TGTGCCAGCAGCCGAGAAGGGGGCTATGAGCAGTTCTTC	CASSREGGYEQFF
few	.	TRBV6-5	TRBJ2-7	TGTGCCAGCAGTTACGAACCGAATCCTACGTGGGAGCAGTACTTC	CASSYEPNPTWEQYF
.	.	TRBV7-2	TRBJ1-1	TGTGCCAGCAGCTTAGTAAGGATGAACACTGAAGCTTTCTTT	CASSLVRMNTEAFF
.	.	TRBV27	TRBJ2-2	TGTGCCAGCAGTTTACGGCGGGGGAACACCGGGGAGCTGTTTTTT	CASSLRRGNTGELFF
many	.	TRBV18	TRBJ1-4	TGTGCCAGCTCACCACCCGGCCCCTCGAAAGGCGAAAAACTGTTTTTT	CASSPPGPSKGEKLFF
many	.	TRBV18	TRBJ1-2	TGTGCCAGCACGGTACGTCCGTCGTTCAATTATGGCTACACCTTC	CASTVRPSFNYGYTF
.	.	TRBV6-1	TRBJ1-5	TGTGCCAGCAGTGAAATTCTGGGTTCATTCCAGCCCCAGCATTTT	CASSEILGSFQPQHF
.	TRBD1	TRBV19	TRBJ2-1	TGTGCCGCCGGACAGGGGGCATCAGCTGATGAGCAGTTCTTC	CAAGQGASADEQFF
many	.	TRBV28	TRBJ2-1	TGTGCCAGCACCGTATCAAGGTCAAATGAGCAGTTCTTC	CASTVSRSNEQFF
few	.	TRBV24-1	TRBJ2-1	TGTGCCACCAGTGATTTTTGGGGGCATGAGCAGTTCTTC	CATSDFWGHEQFF
many	TRBD2	TRBV3-1	TRBJ2-2	TGTGCCAGCAGTCTCAGGACTAGCGGGAGGAACACCGGGGAGCTGTTTTTT	CASSLRTSGRNTGELFF
many	TRBD1	TRBV3-1	TRBJ2-1	TGTGCCAGCAGCCCAGGGACAGGGAGTAGTGAGCAGTTCTTC	CASSPGTGSSEQFF
many	.	TRBV6-2/TRBV6-3	TRBJ1-1	TGTGCCAGCAGTTACGATCCCTGGGAGACTGAAGCTTTCTTT	CASSYDPWETEAFF
few	.	TRBV20-1	TRBJ1-1	TGCAGTGCGGTGGAGACATCCGCCTTAGCTTTCTTT	CSAVETSALAFF
many	.	TRBV5-6	TRBJ2-7	TGTGCCAGCAGCCCGCAAGTCGGCGGAGGCTTCCCCTACGAGCAGTACTTC	CASSPQVGGGFPYEQYF
many	.	TRBV12-3/TRBV12-4	TRBJ2-1	TGTGCCAGCGGGAGCCGTATCTACAATGAGCAGTTCTTC	CASGSRIYNEQFF
.	TRBD1	TRBV7-3	TRBJ1-1	TGTGCCAGCAGCGGGGGACAGGGGATCGGCACTGAAGCTTTCTTT	CASSGGQGIGTEAFF
.	TRBD2	TRBV14	TRBJ2-3	TGTGCCAGCAGCCAAGAGGGTAGCGGGATCACAGATACGCAGTATTTT	CASSQEGSGITDTQYF
.	.	TRBV24-1	TRBJ1-5	TGTGCCACCAGTGAGGCCGTAGCAACTCAGCCCCAGCATTTT	CATSEAVATQPQHF
many	.	TRBV28	TRBJ2-7	TGTGCCAGCAGTCAGATGGCCGAATCCTACGAGCAGTACTTC	CASSQMAESYEQYF
few	.	TRBV20-1	TRBJ2-7	TGCAGTGCTAGGGCCGAAGGGAATTTACGATGGCAGTACTTC	CSARAEGNLRWQYF
.	.	TRBV12-3/TRBV12-4	TRBJ2-2	TGTGCCAGCAGTTTAATCTCAACCGGGGAGCTGTTTTTT	CASSLISTGELFF
.	.	TRBV30	TRBJ1-5	TGTGCCTGGAGTGCCGGTAGCAATCAGCCCCAGCATTTT	CAWSAGSNQPQHF
few	TRBD2	TRBV12-3/TRBV12-4	TRBJ2-1	TGTGCCAGCAGTTTAGCTGGCGGGAGGGCCTCTGAGCAGTTCTTC	CASSLAGGRASEQFF
many	TRBD2	TRBV7-6	TRBJ2-3	TGTGCCAGCAGCTTAGTCGCGGGACTAGCGACCACAGATACGCAGTATTTT	CASSLVAGLATTDTQYF
.	TRBD1	TRBV7-4	TRBJ2-7	TGTGCCAGCAGCCGCTCCCGGGACAGCTCCTACGAGCAGTACTTC	CASSRSRDSSYEQYF
few	.	TRBV19	TRBJ2-7	TGTGCCACCGGGGACACCCAGACTTACGACGAGCAGTACTTC	CATGDTQTYDEQYF
few	TRBD2	TRBV7-2	TRBJ2-3	TGTGCCAGCAGCTTAGGGGGGGGGGCTAGCGGGAGTTGTACAGATACGCAGTATTTT	CASSLGGGASGSCTDTQYF
many	.	TRBV6-5	TRBJ1-2	TGTGCCAGCAGTTACCGGGGTCGGGACGGCTACACCTTC	CASSYRGRDGYTF
few	.	TRBV5-5	TRBJ2-2	TGTGCCAGCAGCTTGGAGTTCGGGGTTAACACCGGGGAGCTGTTTTTT	CASSLEFGVNTGELFF
many	TRBD1	TRBV20-1	TRBJ1-2	TGCAGTGCCTCGGACAGGGGCGGGGACTATGGCTACACCTTC	CSASDRGGDYGYTF
.	.	TRBV24-1	TRBJ2-1	TGTGCCACCGGCTCCTACAATAAGCAGTTCTTC	CATGSYNKQFF
many	TRBD1	TRBV2	TRBJ1-6	TGTGCCAGCAGTGAATGGTCGGGGACAGGAGATTCACCCCTCCACTTT	CASSEWSGTGDSPLHF
.	.	TRBV12-3/TRBV12-4	TRBJ2-3	TGTGCCAGCAGTTTAGCGCCCGGGGGAAGTGGCACAGATACGCAGTATTTT	CASSLAPGGSGTDTQYF
many	.	TRBV9	TRBJ2-7	TGTGCCAGCAGCTCTAGAGGACAGCTTTTAGGCGAGCAGTACTTC	CASSSRGQLLGEQYF
few	TRBD1	TRBV6-1	TRBJ1-3	TGTGCCAGCTCCGGACAGGGGGCTATCTCTGGAAACACCATATATTTT	CASSGQGAISGNTIYF
.	TRBD2	TRBV12-3/TRBV12-4	TRBJ2-3	TGTGCCAGCAGCCTTAGCGGGAGCCTAAACACAGATACGCAGTATTTT	CASSLSGSLNTDTQYF
.	TRBD2	TRBV20-1	TRBJ2-2	TGCAGTGCTAGAAGGGGACTAGCGGGTACCGGGGAGCTGTTTTTT	CSARRGLAGTGELFF
.	.	TRBV19	TRBJ1-1	TGTGCCAGTAGTATAGCCCCGAAGATTAACCCTGAAGCTTTCTTT	CASSIAPKINPEAFF
.	.	TRBV7-2	TRBJ2-3	TGTGCCAGCAGCTTAGAGGCTAGCGCAGATACGCAGTATTTT	CASSLEASADTQYF
.	.	TRBV12-3/TRBV12-4	TRBJ2-2	TGTGCCAGCAACCCGAGCCTCGAAAACACCGGGGAGCTGTTTTTT	CASNPSLENTGELFF
many	.	TRBV5-1	TRBJ1-4	TGCGCCAGCAGCCCGGAGGGGGGAAGCGGAAAACTGTTTTTT	CASSPEGGSGKLFF
many	.	TRBV6-1	TRBJ2-3	TGTGCCAGCAGTGACGAGTCGAGCCCCACAGATACGCAGTATTTT	CASSDESSPTDTQYF